The 21 T cell receptor beta chains presented below share a single source sample, sequenced in a study of cytomegalovirus exposure and HLA in healthy donors. With 60 Vbeta and 13 Jbeta primers, the PCR was carried out. Sequencing was performed with immunoSEQ multiplex PCR; in TCRdb, only in-frame clones are kept and a portion is missing. The repertoire holds about 210,000 clones, with roughly 87% as singletons. The sample taken for sequencing was PBMCs. The receptors derive from a boy younger than 10 in good health and CMV-seronegative.

The chain has TRBV7-8 and TRBJ1-3; unclear D gene. Trimming took off 0 bases at V and 4 bases at J, with 19 bases between the two ends. Germline values: CDR1 SGHVS, CDR2 FQNEAQ. CDR3 length: 18 residues. CDR3 loop: CASSLAFEEDSRGNTIYF. CDR3 sequence (DNA): TGTGCCAGCAGCTTAGCTTTTGAGGAGGATTCGAGAGGAAACACCATATATTTT.

This rearrangement joins TRBV5-6 to TRBJ2-1; D is undetermined. The germline V gene has CDR1 SGHDT and CDR2 YYEEEE. V gave up 0 bases and J gave up 0 bases, with 4 bases separating them. This CDR3 spans 14 amino acids. The CDR3 coding sequence is TGTGCCAGCAGCTTGGACACCTCCTACAATGAGCAGTTCTTC. It codes for CASSLDTSYNEQFF.

Written as DNA, the CDR3 is TGTGCCAGCAGCCCATCACAGGGGATGGGCAATCAGCCCCAGCATTTT. Translation: CASSPSQGMGNQPQHF. This chain uses TRBV28 with TRBJ1-5, with 7 bases matching TRBD1. The trim removed 6 bases at V and 2 bases at J, leaving 10 bases unmatched. This CDR3 is 16 amino acids long. The V gene's germline CDR1 is MDHEN and CDR2 SYDVKM.

The chain combines TRBV15 with TRBJ2-3; 10 bases are shared with TRBD2. CDR3 size: 18 residues. V lost 0 bases, J lost 4 bases, and 10 bases stayed unmatched. Germline V gene sequence: CDR1 LNHNV, CDR2 YYDKDF (reference sequence). This chain's CDR3 is CATSRDGWQREGPDTQYF. In DNA, the CDR3 is TGTGCCACCAGCAGAGATGGTTGGCAGCGGGAGGGCCCAGATACGCAGTATTTT.

The chain combines TRBV19 with TRBJ2-5, with 9 bases lining up with TRBD1. From germline, CDR1 is LNHDA and CDR2 SQIVND (reference sequence). The CDR3 contains 14 residues. The junction had 5 bases not matched to a gene; V was cut back by 7 bases and J by 2 bases. The CDR3: CASTVGQGQETQYF. The CDR3 region has the DNA TGTGCCAGTACCGTGGGACAGGGACAAGAGACCCAGTACTTC.

The chain employs TRBV28 and TRBJ2-5; D gene ambiguous. Trimming took off 1 base at V and 5 bases at J, with 14 bases between the two ends. The CDR3 has 15 amino acids. CDR1 is MDHEN, CDR2 SYDVKM, per germline. The CDR3: CASSLFRSFGETQYF. For the CDR3, the DNA is TGTGCCAGCAGTTTATTTCGTAGCTTCGGGGAGACCCAGTACTTC.

The CDR3 sequence is CASSLAGASGTSTDTQYF. CDR3 nucleotide sequence: TGCGCCAGCAGCTTGGCCGGGGCTAGCGGGACTAGCACAGATACGCAGTATTTT. This rearrangement joins TRBV5-1 to TRBJ2-3; 9 bases fit TRBD2. V dropped 0 bases and J dropped 0; count of bases not matched to a gene: 8. The germline V gene encodes CDR1 SGHRS and CDR2 YFSETQ. The CDR3 runs to 18 residues.

There are a few counts of this clone. V usage is TRBV5-8 and J usage is TRBJ1-4; 7 bases line up with TRBD1. This CDR3 has 14 amino acids. V was clipped by 4 bases and J by 4 bases; unmatched bases: 4. Germline values: CDR1 SGHTS, CDR2 YDEGEE. The CDR3 region has the DNA TGTGCCAGCAGCAAACAGGGGAGTAATGAAAAACTGTTTTTT. It codes for CASSKQGSNEKLFF.

This chain connects TRBV7-9 to TRBJ2-7; possible D gene TRBD1, 6 bases. Germline V gene data show CDR1 as SEHNR and CDR2 as FQNEAQ (reference sequence). This CDR3 comprises 14 residues. The germline V and J ends were trimmed by 3 bases and 1 base, with 10 bases remaining between them. The CDR3 region is CASSFRDTSYEQYF. Written as DNA, the CDR3 is TGTGCCAGCAGCTTTAGGGACACATCCTACGAGCAGTACTTC.

The chain links TRBV10-1 to TRBJ1-5, with 10 bases aligning to TRBD1. CDR1 and CDR2 (germline): WNHNN, SYGVQD (reference sequence). CDR3 length equals 15 residues. With 6 bases clipped from V and 4 bases from J, the junction kept 6 bases outside the gene matches. As DNA, the CDR3 is TGCGCCAGCAGGACAGGGGGCCGCAGGAATCAGCCCCAGCATTTT. Its translation: CASRTGGRRNQPQHF.

The chain combines TRBV7-5 with TRBJ2-7; TRBD1 was called by the table and not checked on the DNA. TRBV7-5 represents a pseudogene. The length of the CDR3 is 15 residues. The CDR3 sequence is CARSFGTGGFYEQYF. CDR3 bases: TGTGCCAGAAGCTTCGGGACAGGGGGGTTCTACGAGCAGTACTTC.

The chain couples TRBV30 to TRBJ2-2; 7 bases fit TRBD1. The CDR3 has 13 residues. The ends lost 8 bases at V and 2 bases at J; junction bases unmatched: 5. Germline CDR1 GTSNPN, CDR2 SVGIG (reference sequence). The CDR3: CAKGALNTGELFF. As DNA, the CDR3 is TGTGCCAAGGGGGCCCTAAACACCGGGGAGCTGTTTTTT.

The chain uses TRBV6-1 and TRBJ2-7, with 9 bases lining up with TRBD1. The CDR3 runs to 14 residues. With V trimmed by 4 bases and J by 3 bases, 4 bases remained unmatched. CDR1 is MNHNS and CDR2 is SASEGT in the germline V gene. The CDR3 region is CASSVTGGIYEQYF. For the CDR3, the DNA is TGTGCCAGCAGTGTGACAGGGGGAATCTACGAGCAGTACTTC.

This chain connects TRBV7-9 to TRBJ2-7, with D unclear. There are 16 residues in the CDR3. CDR1 SEHNR and CDR2 FQNEAQ come from the germline V gene (reference sequence). V lost 1 base and J lost 3, with 16 bases in between. The DNA of the CDR3 is TGTGCCAGCAGCTTAGTAGCAACTTCCCCAAGCTACGAGCAGTACTTC. This translates into CASSLVATSPSYEQYF.

The gene calls are TRBV9 and TRBJ1-6; D might be TRBD1 (6 bases). In germline, CDR1 is SGDLS, CDR2 YYNGEE. The CDR3 consists of 15 residues. The germline V and J ends were trimmed by 4 bases and 7 bases, with 15 bases remaining between them. The CDR3 nucleotides are TGTGCCAGCAGCCCCCGGGGACAAGCAAATTCACCCCTCCACTTT. It yields the protein CASSPRGQANSPLHF.

CDR3 in amino acids: CASSSRSEAFF. The CDR3 bases are TGTGCCAGCAGTTCGAGGTCTGAAGCTTTCTTT. The chain employs TRBV28 and TRBJ1-1; D gene ambiguous. V was cut by 4 bases and J by 6 bases, with 6 bases left in between. The germline V gene has CDR1 MDHEN and CDR2 SYDVKM. This CDR3 spans 11 amino acids.

The rearrangement joins TRBV9 to TRBJ2-7; D may be TRBD1 (5 bases). CDR1 SGDLS and CDR2 YYNGEE come from the germline V gene. Trimming left V 0 bases short and J 2 bases short, with 9 bases between. The CDR3 totals 14 residues. The CDR3 is CASSVGRGPYEQYF. CDR3 bases: TGTGCCAGCAGCGTAGGAAGGGGTCCCTACGAGCAGTACTTC.

The chain is built from TRBV30 and TRBJ1-1; 7 bases agree with TRBD1. Per germline, CDR1 GTSNPN and CDR2 SVGIG (reference sequence). The CDR3 totals 14 residues. The V and J ends lost 3 bases and 1 base, in that order; junction bases with no gene match: 5. CDR3 DNA: TGTGCCTGGAGGACAAAGGGGGCGAACACTGAAGCTTTCTTT. This codes for CAWRTKGANTEAFF.

The V call is TRBV19, the J call TRBJ1-1; tentative D call: TRBD1 (6 bases). The germline gives CDR1 LNHDA, CDR2 SQIVND (reference sequence). The length of the CDR3 is 15 residues. Between the trimmed V and J ends, which lost 7 bases and 5 bases, there was a span of 20 bases. For the CDR3, the DNA is TGTGCCAGTACAACGATACCAGGGGTCTCGACTGAAGCTTTCTTT. Translation gives CASTTIPGVSTEAFF.

The chain uses TRBV27 and TRBJ1-5, with 7 bases matching TRBD1. V shed 6 bases and J 2 bases; nucleotides not matched to a gene: 4. The germline V gene encodes CDR1 MNHEY and CDR2 SMNVEV (reference sequence). The CDR3 is 14 amino acids. Here the CDR3 reads CASSHRGGNQPQHF. The DNA of the CDR3 is TGTGCCAGCAGCCACAGGGGTGGCAATCAGCCCCAGCATTTT.

The chain employs TRBV6-1 and TRBJ1-5; 7 positions agree with TRBD1. CDR1 is MNHNS and CDR2 is SASEGT in the germline V gene. V was pared by 3 bases and J by 3 bases, with 2 bases of the junction left unmatched. The CDR3 covers 14 residues. The CDR3 region has the DNA TGTGCCAGCAGTGAGACAGGGATCAATCAGCCCCAGCATTTT. Translating it yields CASSETGINQPQHF.